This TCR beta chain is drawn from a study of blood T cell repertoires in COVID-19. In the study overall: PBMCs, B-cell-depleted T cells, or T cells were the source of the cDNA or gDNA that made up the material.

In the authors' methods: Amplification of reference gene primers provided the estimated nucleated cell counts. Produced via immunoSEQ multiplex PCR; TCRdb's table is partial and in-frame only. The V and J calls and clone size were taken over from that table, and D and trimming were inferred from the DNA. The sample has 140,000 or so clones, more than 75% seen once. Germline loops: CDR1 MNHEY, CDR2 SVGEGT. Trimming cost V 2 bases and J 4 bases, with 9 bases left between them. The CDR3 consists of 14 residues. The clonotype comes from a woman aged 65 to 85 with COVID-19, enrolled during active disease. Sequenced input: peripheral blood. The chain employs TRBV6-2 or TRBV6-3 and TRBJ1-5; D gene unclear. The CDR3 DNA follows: TGTGCCAGCAGTTACGCATCGGGGAATCAGCCCCAGCATTTT. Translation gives CASSYASGNQPQHF.